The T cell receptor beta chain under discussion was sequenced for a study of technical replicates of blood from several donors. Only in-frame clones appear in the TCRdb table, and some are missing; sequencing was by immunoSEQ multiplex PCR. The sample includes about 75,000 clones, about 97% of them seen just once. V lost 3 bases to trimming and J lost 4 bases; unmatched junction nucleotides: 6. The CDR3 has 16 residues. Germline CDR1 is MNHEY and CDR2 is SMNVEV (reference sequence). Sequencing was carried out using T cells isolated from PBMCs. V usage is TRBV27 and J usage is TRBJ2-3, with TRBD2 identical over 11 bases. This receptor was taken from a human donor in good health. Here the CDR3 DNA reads TGTGCCAGCAGTTTCTTCGAGACTAGCGGGGCAGATACGCAGTATTTT. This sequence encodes CASSFFETSGADTQYF.